The rows below give T cell receptor beta chains drawn from one sample of a study of blood T cell repertoires in COVID-19. The method was immunoSEQ multiplex PCR; TCRdb's version includes in-frame clones alone and lacks a portion of them. The data show fewer than 150,000 clones, just under 90% seen once. The material sequenced was peripheral blood. Every receptor here comes from a woman in her 40s with acute or convalescent COVID-19. The CDR3 runs from the conserved cysteine through the conserved F or W. The D gene is left open where the match is weak. Clone size is given for some rows only: seen once, a few or many times, or a class if the clone is expanded.

v_gene	d_gene	abundance	j_gene	CDR3aa	CDR3nt
TRBV30	TRBD1	-	TRBJ2-2	CASSLDRASNTGELFF	TGTGCCTCCTCCCTCGACAGGGCCTCGAACACCGGGGAGCTGTTTTTT
TRBV4-3	TRBD2	-	TRBJ2-1	CASSQDQRGNEQFF	TGCGCCAGCAGCCAAGATCAGCGGGGGAATGAGCAGTTCTTC
TRBV6-5	-	-	TRBJ2-1	CASRRSGNEQFF	TGTGCCAGCAGACGCAGCGGGAATGAGCAGTTCTTC
TRBV12-3/TRBV12-4	-	-	TRBJ2-5	CASSRGETQYF	TGTGCCAGCAGCCGGGGGGAGACCCAGTACTTC
TRBV6-1	-	-	TRBJ1-1	CASTEQGRPLKPEAFF	TGTGCCAGCACTGAGCAGGGGCGCCCCTTAAAACCTGAAGCTTTCTTT
TRBV5-1	-	-	TRBJ2-3	CASSLSTSTDTQYF	TGCGCCAGCAGCTTGAGTACTAGCACAGATACGCAGTATTTT
TRBV9	-	-	TRBJ2-1	CASSVEPFINEQFF	TGTGCCAGCAGCGTAGAGCCCTTTATCAATGAGCAGTTCTTC
TRBV21-1	-	-	TRBJ2-1	CASSPRQGTIDNEQFF	TGTGCCAGCAGCCCGCGACAGGGTACGATCGACAATGAGCAGTTCTTC
TRBV29-1	-	-	TRBJ2-4	CSVRLGSLAKNIQYF	TGCAGCGTTAGGTTGGGCAGCTTAGCCAAAAACATTCAGTACTTC
TRBV6-5	-	-	TRBJ1-1	CASSYSPVGSTEAFF	TGTGCCAGCAGTTACTCGCCAGTGGGGAGCACTGAAGCTTTCTTT
TRBV19	-	once	TRBJ1-5	CASTGGRASNQPQHF	TGTGCCAGTACCGGGGGTCGGGCAAGCAATCAGCCCCAGCATTTT
TRBV24-1	TRBD2	-	TRBJ2-5	CATEGLAGGVQETQYF	TGTGCCACCGAAGGGCTAGCGGGGGGAGTCCAAGAGACCCAGTACTTC
TRBV10-3	-	-	TRBJ1-6	CAISVDGDNSPLHF	TGTGCCATCAGTGTCGACGGGGATAATTCACCCCTCCACTTT
TRBV28	TRBD1	-	TRBJ1-5	CASSLNPTGAAYDNQPQHF	TGTGCCAGCAGTTTAAACCCGACAGGGGCGGCATATGACAATCAGCCCCAGCATTTT
TRBV2	TRBD1	-	TRBJ2-2	CASSADRATTGELFF	TGTGCCAGCAGTGCGGACAGGGCTACCACCGGGGAGCTGTTTTTT
TRBV5-1	TRBD1	few	TRBJ1-4	CASSPMTGGGEKLFF	TGCGCCAGCAGCCCGATGACAGGGGGAGGTGAAAAACTGTTTTTT
TRBV10-3	TRBD1	-	TRBJ2-3	CAIQGAEGSTDTQYF	TGTGCCATCCAGGGGGCGGAGGGGAGCACAGATACGCAGTATTTT
TRBV19	TRBD2	-	TRBJ2-2	CASSTSGWPGELFF	TGTGCCAGTAGTACTAGCGGGTGGCCCGGGGAGCTGTTTTTT
TRBV2	-	many	TRBJ1-1	CASKGGPNTEAFF	TGTGCCAGCAAAGGGGGACCGAACACTGAAGCTTTCTTT
TRBV11-2	-	-	TRBJ1-6	CASSLVYINSPLHF	TGTGCCAGCAGCTTAGTATATATTAATTCACCCCTCCACTTT
TRBV30	-	-	TRBJ2-3	CAWSVNTGDTQYF	TGTGCCTGGAGTGTTAACACAGGAGATACGCAGTATTTT
TRBV27	-	-	TRBJ1-1	CASSLGGVQGKGNTEAFF	TGTGCCAGCAGTTTAGGGGGTGTACAGGGAAAGGGGAACACTGAAGCTTTCTTT